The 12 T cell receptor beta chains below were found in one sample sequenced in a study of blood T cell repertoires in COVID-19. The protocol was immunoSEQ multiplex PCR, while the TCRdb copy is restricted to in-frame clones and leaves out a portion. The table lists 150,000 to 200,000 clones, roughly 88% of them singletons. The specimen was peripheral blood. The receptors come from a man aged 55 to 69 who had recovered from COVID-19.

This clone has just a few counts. The CDR3 protein is CASSESGTGANYGYTF. CDR3 nucleotide sequence: TGTGCCAGCAGCGAATCCGGGACAGGGGCTAACTATGGCTACACCTTC. This chain links TRBV9 with TRBJ1-2; 10 bases match TRBD1. This CDR3 has 16 residues. The germline V gene has CDR1 SGDLS and CDR2 YYNGEE. V was pared by 3 bases and J by 0 bases, with 5 bases of the junction left unmatched.

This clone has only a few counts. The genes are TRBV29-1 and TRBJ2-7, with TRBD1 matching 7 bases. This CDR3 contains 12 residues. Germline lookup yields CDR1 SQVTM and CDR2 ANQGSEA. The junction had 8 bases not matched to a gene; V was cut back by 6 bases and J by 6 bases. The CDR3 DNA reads TGCAGCGTCCCCGGGACAGTCGGCGAGCAGTACTTC. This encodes CSVPGTVGEQYF.

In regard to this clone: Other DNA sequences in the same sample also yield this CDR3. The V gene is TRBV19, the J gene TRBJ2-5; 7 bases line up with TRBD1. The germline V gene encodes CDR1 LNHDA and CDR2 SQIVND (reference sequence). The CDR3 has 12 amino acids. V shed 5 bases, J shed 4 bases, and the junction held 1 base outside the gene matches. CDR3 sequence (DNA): TGTGCCAGTAGTCCAGGGGGAGAGACCCAGTACTTC. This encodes CASSPGGETQYF.

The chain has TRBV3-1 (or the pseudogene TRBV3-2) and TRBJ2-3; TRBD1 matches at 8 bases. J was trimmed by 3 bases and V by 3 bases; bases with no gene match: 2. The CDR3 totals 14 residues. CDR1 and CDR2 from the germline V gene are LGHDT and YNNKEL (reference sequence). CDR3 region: CASSQGTGTDTQYF. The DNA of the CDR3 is TGTGCCAGCAGCCAGGGGACAGGAACAGATACGCAGTATTTT.

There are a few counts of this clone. The CDR3: CASGLGQFGYNEQFF. For the CDR3, the DNA is TGTGCTAGTGGACTCGGACAGTTCGGCTACAATGAGCAGTTCTTC. The rearrangement uses TRBV12-5 and TRBJ2-1; possible D gene TRBD1, 6 bases. Trimming cost V 6 bases and J 3 bases, with 15 bases left between them. The germline gives CDR1 LGHNT, CDR2 FRNRAP. CDR3 length: 15 residues.

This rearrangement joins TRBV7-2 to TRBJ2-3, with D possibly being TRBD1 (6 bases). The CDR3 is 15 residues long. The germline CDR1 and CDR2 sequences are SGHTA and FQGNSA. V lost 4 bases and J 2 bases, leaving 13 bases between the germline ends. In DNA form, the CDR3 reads TGTGCCAGCAGCTCGCCGACAGGCCTCACAGATACGCAGTATTTT. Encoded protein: CASSSPTGLTDTQYF.

CDR3 sequence (DNA): TGTGCCAGCAGCTTGGGTGGTGGGCACACTGAAGCTTTCTTT. Protein product: CASSLGGGHTEAFF. This chain joins TRBV5-5 and TRBJ1-1; D call uncertain. Germline CDR1 is SGHKS and CDR2 is YYEKEE (reference sequence). V shed 0 bases and J shed 3 bases, with 9 bases lying between them. This CDR3 contains 14 residues.

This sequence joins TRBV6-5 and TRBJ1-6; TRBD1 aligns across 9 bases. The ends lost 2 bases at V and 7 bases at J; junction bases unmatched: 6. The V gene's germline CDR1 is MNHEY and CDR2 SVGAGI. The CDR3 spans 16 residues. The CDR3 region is CASSYGWTGVNSPLHF. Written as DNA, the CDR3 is TGTGCCAGCAGTTACGGCTGGACAGGGGTCAATTCACCCCTCCACTTT.

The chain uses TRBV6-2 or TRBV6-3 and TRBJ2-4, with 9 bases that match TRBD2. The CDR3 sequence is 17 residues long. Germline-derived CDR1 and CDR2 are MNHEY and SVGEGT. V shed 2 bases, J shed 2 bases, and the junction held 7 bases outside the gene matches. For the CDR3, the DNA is TGTGCCAGCAGTTACCCTAGCGGGGTCCCTACCAAAAACATTCAGTACTTC. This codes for CASSYPSGVPTKNIQYF.

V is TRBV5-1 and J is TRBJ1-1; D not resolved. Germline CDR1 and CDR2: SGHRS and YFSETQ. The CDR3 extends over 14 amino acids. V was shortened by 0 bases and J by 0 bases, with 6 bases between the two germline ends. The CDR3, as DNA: TGCGCCAGCAGCTTGGAATCGGTGAACACTGAAGCTTTCTTT. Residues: CASSLESVNTEAFF.

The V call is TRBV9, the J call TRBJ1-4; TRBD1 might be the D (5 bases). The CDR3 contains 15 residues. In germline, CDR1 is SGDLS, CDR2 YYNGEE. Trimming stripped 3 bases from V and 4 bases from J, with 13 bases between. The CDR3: CASSAPDSGNEKLFF. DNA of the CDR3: TGTGCCAGCAGCGCCCCCGACAGTGGTAATGAAAAACTGTTTTTT.

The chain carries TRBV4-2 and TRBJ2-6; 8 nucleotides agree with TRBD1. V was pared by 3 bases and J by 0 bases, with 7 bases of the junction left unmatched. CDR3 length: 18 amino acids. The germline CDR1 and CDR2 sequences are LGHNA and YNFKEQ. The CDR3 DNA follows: TGTGCCAGCAGCCACCAGGGACAGGTAGGCTCTGGGGCCAACGTCCTGACTTTC. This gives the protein CASSHQGQVGSGANVLTF.